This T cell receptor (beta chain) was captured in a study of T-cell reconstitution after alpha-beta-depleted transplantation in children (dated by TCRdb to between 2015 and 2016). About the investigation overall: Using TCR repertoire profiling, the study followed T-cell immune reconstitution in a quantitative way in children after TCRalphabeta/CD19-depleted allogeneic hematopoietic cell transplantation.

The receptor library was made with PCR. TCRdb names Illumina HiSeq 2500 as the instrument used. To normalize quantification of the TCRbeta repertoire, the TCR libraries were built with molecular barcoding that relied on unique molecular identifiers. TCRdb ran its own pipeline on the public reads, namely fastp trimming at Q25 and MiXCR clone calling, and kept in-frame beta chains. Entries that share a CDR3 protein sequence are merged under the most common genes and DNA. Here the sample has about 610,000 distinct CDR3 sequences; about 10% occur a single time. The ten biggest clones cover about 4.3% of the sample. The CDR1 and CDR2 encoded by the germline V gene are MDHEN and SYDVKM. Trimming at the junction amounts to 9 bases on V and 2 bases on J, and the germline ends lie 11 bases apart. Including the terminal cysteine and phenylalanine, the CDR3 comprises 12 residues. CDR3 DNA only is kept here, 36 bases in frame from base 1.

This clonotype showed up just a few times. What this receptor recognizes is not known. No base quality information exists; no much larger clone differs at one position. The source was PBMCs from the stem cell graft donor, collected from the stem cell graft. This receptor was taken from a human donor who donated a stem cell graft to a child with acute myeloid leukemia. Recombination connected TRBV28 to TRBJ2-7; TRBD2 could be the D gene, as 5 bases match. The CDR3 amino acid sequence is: CASRTQPYEQYF. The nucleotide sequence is TGTGCCAGTAGGACTCAACCCTACGAGCAGTACTTC.